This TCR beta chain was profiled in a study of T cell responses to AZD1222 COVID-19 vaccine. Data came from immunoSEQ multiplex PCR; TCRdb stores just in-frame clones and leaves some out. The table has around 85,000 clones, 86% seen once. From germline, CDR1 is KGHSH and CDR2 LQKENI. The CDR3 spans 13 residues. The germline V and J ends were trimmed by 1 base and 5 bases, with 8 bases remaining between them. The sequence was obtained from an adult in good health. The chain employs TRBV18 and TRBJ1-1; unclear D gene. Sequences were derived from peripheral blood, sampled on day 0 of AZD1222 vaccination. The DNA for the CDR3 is TGTGCCAGCTCACCACTCAGATTTACTGAAGCTTTCTTT. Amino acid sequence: CASSPLRFTEAFF.